This T cell receptor beta chain was identified during a study of T cells after posttransplantation cyclophosphamide. Notes on the study in general: Donor CD8+ memory clones often dominated recipient blood repertoires at later times. Skin or GI-infiltrating T cells shared few TRB sequences with blood. After PTCy, TRB diversity resembled that of CNI/methotrexate controls.

The related graft donor's blood sample was taken on the day of bone marrow donation. About this clone: Its antigen remains unknown.

Germline V lookup: CDR1 SGHDT, CDR2 YYEEEE. Trimming removed 7 bases from V and 2 bases from J; junction bases left unmatched: 8. This CDR3 has 15 residues. The data were produced by immunoSEQ multiplex PCR, yet TCRdb's version contains in-frame clones alone and is incomplete. The table includes approximately 50,000 clones, under 95% detected once. The receptor was derived from a woman under 40 in good health and a related stem cell transplant donor. The source material was PBMCs. The chain employs TRBV5-6 and TRBJ2-1, with 8 bases that match TRBD1. The CDR3 spells CASFTGGGTYNEQFF. The DNA of the CDR3 is TGTGCCAGCTTCACAGGGGGTGGAACCTACAATGAGCAGTTCTTC. Combining the CDR3 with reference TRBV5-6 and TRBJ2-1 gives the whole variable domain DAGVTQSPTHLIKTRGQQVTLRCSPKSGHDTVSWYQQALGQGPQFIFQYYEEEERQRGNFPDRFSGHQFPNYSSELNVNALLLGDSALYLCASFTGGGTYNEQFFGPGTRLTVL.